This note documents a single T cell receptor beta chain sequence. The antigen is not known. Separate from the approximately 600-subject first cohort was the approximately 120-subject validation cohort, to which the donors belonged. The entry originates in a study of cytomegalovirus exposure and HLA in healthy donors. Study-wide background: A later analysis reported the 95 to 150 validation repertoires used the same platform as the roughly 700 first-cohort repertoires.

The table came from immunoSEQ multiplex PCR; TCRdb's copy has only in-frame clones and leaves some out. The table records a few hundred thousand clones, over 80% of them present only once. Study-level points and caveats: Overall, approximately 180 TCR beta chains were annotated as cytomegalovirus-associated. Rare TCR sequences dominated, though some public TCRs recurred in many donors.

Sequenced input: PBMCs. This clonotype was obtained from a woman under 40 in good health and CMV-seropositive.

CDR3 nucleotide sequence: TGTGCCAGCAGTGGATGGGCCAGCCAAGAGACCCAGTACTTC. It specifies CASSGWASQETQYF. The rearrangement joins TRBV2 to TRBJ2-5; D gene unclear. V lost 4 bases, J lost 1 base, and 10 bases lay in between. CDR1 is SNHLY, CDR2 FYNNEI, per germline. The CDR3 contains 14 residues.